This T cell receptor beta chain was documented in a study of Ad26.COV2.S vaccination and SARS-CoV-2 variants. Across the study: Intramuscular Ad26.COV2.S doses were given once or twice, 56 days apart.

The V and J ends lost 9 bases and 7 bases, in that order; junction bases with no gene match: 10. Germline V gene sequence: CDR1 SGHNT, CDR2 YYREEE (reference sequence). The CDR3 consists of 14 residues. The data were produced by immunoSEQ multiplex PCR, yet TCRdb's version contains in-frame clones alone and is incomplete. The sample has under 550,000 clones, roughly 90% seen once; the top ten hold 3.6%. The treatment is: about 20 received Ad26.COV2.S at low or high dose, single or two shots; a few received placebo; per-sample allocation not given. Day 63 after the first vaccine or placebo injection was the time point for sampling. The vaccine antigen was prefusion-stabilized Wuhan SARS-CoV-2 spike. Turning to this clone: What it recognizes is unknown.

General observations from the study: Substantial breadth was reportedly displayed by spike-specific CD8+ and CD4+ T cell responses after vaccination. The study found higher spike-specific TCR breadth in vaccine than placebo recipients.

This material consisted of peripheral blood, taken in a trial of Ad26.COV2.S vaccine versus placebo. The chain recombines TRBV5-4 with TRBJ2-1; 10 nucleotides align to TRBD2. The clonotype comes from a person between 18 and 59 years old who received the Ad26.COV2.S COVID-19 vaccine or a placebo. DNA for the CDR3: TGTGCCACCCGTGGAGCGGGGGGGGGAAATGAGCAGTTCTTC. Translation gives CATRGAGGGNEQFF.